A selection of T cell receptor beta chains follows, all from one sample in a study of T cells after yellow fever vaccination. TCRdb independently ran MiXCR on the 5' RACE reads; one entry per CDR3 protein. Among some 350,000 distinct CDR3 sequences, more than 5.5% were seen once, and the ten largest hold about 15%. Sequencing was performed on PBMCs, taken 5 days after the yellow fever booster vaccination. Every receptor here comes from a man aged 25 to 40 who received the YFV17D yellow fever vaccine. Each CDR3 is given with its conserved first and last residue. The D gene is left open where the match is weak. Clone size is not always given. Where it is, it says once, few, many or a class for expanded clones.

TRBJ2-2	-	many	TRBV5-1	TGCGCCAGCAGCTCGGATCTTACCGGGGAGCTGTTTTTT	CASSSDLTGELFF
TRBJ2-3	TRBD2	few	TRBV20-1	TGCAGTGCTACGACTAGCGGGATTGCAGATACGCAGTATTTT	CSATTSGIADTQYF
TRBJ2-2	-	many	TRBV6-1	TGTGCCAGCAGCCTTTGGGTAACAGGGCCCGGGGAGCTGTTTTTT	CASSLWVTGPGELFF
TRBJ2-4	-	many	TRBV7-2	TGTGCCAGCAGCTTAGCCGGAGCCGTTGGGGACATTCAGTACTTC	CASSLAGAVGDIQYF
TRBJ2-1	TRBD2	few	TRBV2	TGTGCCAGCAGTGATGAAGCGGGAGTCAGTCATGAGCAGTTCTTC	CASSDEAGVSHEQFF
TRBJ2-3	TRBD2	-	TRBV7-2	TGTGCCAGCAGCTTGACTAGCGGGAACCCAGATACGCAGTATTTT	CASSLTSGNPDTQYF
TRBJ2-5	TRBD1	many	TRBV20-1	TGCAGTGCTCCACCGGGACAGCCACAAGAGACCCAGTACTTC	CSAPPGQPQETQYF
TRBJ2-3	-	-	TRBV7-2	TGTGCCAGCAGCTCTCTCCCTTTCAGGAGCACAGATACGCAGTATTTT	CASSSLPFRSTDTQYF
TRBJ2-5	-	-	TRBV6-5	TGTGCCAGCAGTTCGTGGGTGGCCGTTGAGACCCAGTACTTC	CASSSWVAVETQYF
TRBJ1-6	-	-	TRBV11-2	TGTGCCAGCAGCTTTACCCTTGGGCGTAGCTCCTATAATTCACCCCTCCACTTT	CASSFTLGRSSYNSPLHF
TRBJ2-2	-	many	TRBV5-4	TGTGCCAGCAGCTTGCCCACTTCGAACACCGGGGAGCTGTTTTTT	CASSLPTSNTGELFF
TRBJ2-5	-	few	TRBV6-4	TGTGCCAGCAGTCGCCCCCCAGGAAACCAAGGCGGGACCCAGTACTTC	CASSRPPGNQGGTQYF
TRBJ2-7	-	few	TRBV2	TGTGCCAGCCTTGCAGGGGAAGAGCAGTACTTC	CASLAGEEQYF
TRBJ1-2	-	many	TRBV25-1	TGTGCCAGCAGTGCGGGGGCGGGAATCTATGGCTACACCTTC	CASSAGAGIYGYTF
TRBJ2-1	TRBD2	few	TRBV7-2	TGTGCCAGCAGCTTTCCCCTAGCGGGAGTAGGCAATGAGCAGTTCTTC	CASSFPLAGVGNEQFF
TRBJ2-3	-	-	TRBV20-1	TGCAGTGCTAGAAGGCAGCCGGACACGCAGTATTTT	CSARRQPDTQYF
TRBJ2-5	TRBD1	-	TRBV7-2	TGTGCCAGCAGCTTAGTCGGGACAGGGCGTGAGACCCAGTACTTC	CASSLVGTGRETQYF
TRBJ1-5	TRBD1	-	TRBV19	TGTGCCAGTAGTAAGGGTTACGGGACAGGACAGCCCCAGCATTTT	CASSKGYGTGQPQHF
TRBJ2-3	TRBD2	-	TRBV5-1	TGCGCCAGCAGCTTCCGGACTAGCGGGAGTACAACAGATACGCAGTATTTT	CASSFRTSGSTTDTQYF
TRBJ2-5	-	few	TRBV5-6	TGTGCCAGCAGCTACCCGCGGGGCGCGGGCCAAGAGACCCAGTACTTC	CASSYPRGAGQETQYF
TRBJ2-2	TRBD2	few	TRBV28	TGTGCCAGCAGTCTGGCGGGGGTATTGGGGAACACCGGGGAGCTGTTTTTT	CASSLAGVLGNTGELFF
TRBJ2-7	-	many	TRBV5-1	TGCGCCAGCAGCTTGTTGACTGGTGACGAGCAGTACTTC	CASSLLTGDEQYF
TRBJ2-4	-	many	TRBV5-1	TGCGCCAGCAGTTCGGGGGTTGCCAAAAACATTCAGTACTTC	CASSSGVAKNIQYF
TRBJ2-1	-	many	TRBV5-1	TGCGCCAGCAGTCCAGAAGGGGGAGTCGCAAATGAGCAGTTCTTC	CASSPEGGVANEQFF
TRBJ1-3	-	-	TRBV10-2	TGCGCCAGCAGTGAGAACTTCTTCTCTGGAAACACCATATATTTT	CASSENFFSGNTIYF
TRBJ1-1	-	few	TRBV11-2	TGTGCCAGCAGACGTATCAGGGGTAACACTGAAGCTTTCTTT	CASRRIRGNTEAFF
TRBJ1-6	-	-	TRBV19	TGTGCCAGTAGTATACCGGGGAGAGTTTCACCCCTCCACTTT	CASSIPGRVSPLHF
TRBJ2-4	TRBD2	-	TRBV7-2	TGTGCCAGCAGTCCTACTAGCGGTCGGTACATTCAGTACTTC	CASSPTSGRYIQYF
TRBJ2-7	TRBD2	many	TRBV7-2	TGTGCCAGCAGCGAACTAGCGGGTCCGGCGGGCTACGAGCAGTACTTC	CASSELAGPAGYEQYF
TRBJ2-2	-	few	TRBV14	TGTGCCAGCAGCCAAGTGGCAGGGAACACCGGGGAGCTGTTTTTT	CASSQVAGNTGELFF
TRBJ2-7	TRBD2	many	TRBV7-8	TGTGCCAGCGGGGCTAGCGGGACCCCAGGGGACTACGAGCAGTACTTC	CASGASGTPGDYEQYF
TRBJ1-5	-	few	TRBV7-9	TGTGCCAGCAGCCCCGAGGGGGATAGCAATCAGCCCCAGCATTTT	CASSPEGDSNQPQHF
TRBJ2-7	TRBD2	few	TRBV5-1	TGCGCCAGCAGCTTGGCTCCAACTAGCGGGAGGGGAAACTACGAGCAGTACTTC	CASSLAPTSGRGNYEQYF
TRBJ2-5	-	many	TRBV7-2	TGTGCCAGCAGCTTAGTCGCTGAGACCCAGTACTTC	CASSLVAETQYF
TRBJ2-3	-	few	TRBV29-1	TGCAGCGTTCTCACAGGACGTAGCACAGATACGCAGTATTTT	CSVLTGRSTDTQYF
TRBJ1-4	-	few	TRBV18	TGTGCCAGCTCACCGATGGACGGGGTGAACAATGAAAAACTGTTTTTT	CASSPMDGVNNEKLFF
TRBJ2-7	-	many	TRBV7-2	TGTGCCAGCTCCGTCTCTGGGAGCTCCTACGAGCAGTACTTC	CASSVSGSSYEQYF
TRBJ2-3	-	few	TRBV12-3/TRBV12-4	TGTGCCAGCAGTCCCCCCTCGACGGTACAAGCGCAGTATTTT	CASSPPSTVQAQYF
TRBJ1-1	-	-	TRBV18	TGTGCCAGCTCACCCGCCCCGCAGAACACTGAAGCTTTCTTT	CASSPAPQNTEAFF
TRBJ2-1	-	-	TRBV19	TGTGCCAGTAGTATGAGGGAGCTTCCCTACAATGAGCAGTTCTTC	CASSMRELPYNEQFF
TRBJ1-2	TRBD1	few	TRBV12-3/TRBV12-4	TGTGCCAGCACCTTGGGACAGGGGGCTGGCTATGGCTACACCTTC	CASTLGQGAGYGYTF
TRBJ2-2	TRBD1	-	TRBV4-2	TGTGCCAGCAGTAGTACTGACAGGGGTTCGAACACCGGGGAGCTGTTTTTT	CASSSTDRGSNTGELFF
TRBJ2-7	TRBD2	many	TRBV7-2	TGTGCCAGCAGCGGACGACTAGCGTCTTCCTACGAGCAGTACTTC	CASSGRLASSYEQYF
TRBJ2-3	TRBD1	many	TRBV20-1	TGCAGTGCTACCGGGACAGGGTCACCAGATACGCAGTATTTT	CSATGTGSPDTQYF
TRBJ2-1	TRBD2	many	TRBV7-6	TGTGCCAGCAGCTTAGGTTCCGGGACTAGCGGGAGGATCAATGAGCAGTTCTTC	CASSLGSGTSGRINEQFF
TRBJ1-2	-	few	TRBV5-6	TGTGCCAGCAGCCTCCCGATTCCGGATGGCTACACCTTC	CASSLPIPDGYTF
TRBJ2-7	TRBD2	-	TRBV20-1	TGCAGTGCTAGATTCGGCGGGAGGGTCTCACCGAAGAACTACGAGCAGTACTTC	CSARFGGRVSPKNYEQYF
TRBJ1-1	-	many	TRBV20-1	TGCAGTGCTAGAGATGTCAGGGGCGCCGCTTTCTTT	CSARDVRGAAFF
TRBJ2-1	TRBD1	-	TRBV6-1	TGTGCCAGCAGCCGACAGGGGACAATTTCCTACAATGAGCAGTTCTTC	CASSRQGTISYNEQFF
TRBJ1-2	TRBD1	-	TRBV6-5	TGTGCCAGCAGTTGGGGGCAGGGGGCCCTTCCTATTCGTGGCTACACCTTC	CASSWGQGALPIRGYTF
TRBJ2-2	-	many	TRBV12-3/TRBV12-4	TGTGCCAGCAGTAGCACCGGGGAGCTGTTTTTT	CASSSTGELFF
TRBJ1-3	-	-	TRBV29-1	TGCAGCGTCGACCCCGCTGACGGCCTGGGGTTAGGCCGGCCTTTTTGGCGAAACACCATATATTTT	CSVDPADGLGLGRPFWRNTIYF
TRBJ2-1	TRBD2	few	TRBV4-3	TGCGCCAGCAGCCGGGCTGGACTAGCGGGTTACAATGAGCAGTTCTTC	CASSRAGLAGYNEQFF
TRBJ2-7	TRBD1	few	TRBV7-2	TGTGCCAGCAGCCTGGAACAGGGGGCGCGGGAGCAGTACTTC	CASSLEQGAREQYF
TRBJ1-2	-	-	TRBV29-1	TGCAGCGTTGAAGGTGCAGGGCGAAGGAGTGGCTACACCTTC	CSVEGAGRRSGYTF
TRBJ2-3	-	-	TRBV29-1	TGCAGCGTTGAAGATCGGGGAGTAGTGTCCTATACGCAGTATTTT	CSVEDRGVVSYTQYF